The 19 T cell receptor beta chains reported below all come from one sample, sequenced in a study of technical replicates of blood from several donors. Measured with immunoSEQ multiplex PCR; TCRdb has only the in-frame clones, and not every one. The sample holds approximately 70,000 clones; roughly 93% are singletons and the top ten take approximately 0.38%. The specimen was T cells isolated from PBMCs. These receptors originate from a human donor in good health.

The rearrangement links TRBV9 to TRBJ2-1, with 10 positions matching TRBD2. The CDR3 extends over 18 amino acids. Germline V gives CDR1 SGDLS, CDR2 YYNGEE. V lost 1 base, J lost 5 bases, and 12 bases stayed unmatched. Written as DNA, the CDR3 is TGTGCCAGCAGCGTAAAGAAACTAGCGGGGAAATTGAACAATGAGCAGTTCTTC. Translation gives CASSVKKLAGKLNNEQFF.

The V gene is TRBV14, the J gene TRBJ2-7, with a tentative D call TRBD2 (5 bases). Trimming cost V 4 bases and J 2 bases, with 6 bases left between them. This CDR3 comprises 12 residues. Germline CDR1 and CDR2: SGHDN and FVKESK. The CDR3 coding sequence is TGTGCCAGCAGCCCCGGGGCCTACGAGCAGTACTTC. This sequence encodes CASSPGAYEQYF.

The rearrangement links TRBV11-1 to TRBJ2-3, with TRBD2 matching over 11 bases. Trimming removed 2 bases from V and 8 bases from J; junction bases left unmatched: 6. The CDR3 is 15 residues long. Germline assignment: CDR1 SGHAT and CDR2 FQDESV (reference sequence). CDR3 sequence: CASSLRTSGSGTQYF. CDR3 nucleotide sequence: TGTGCCAGCAGCTTAAGGACTAGCGGGTCGGGTACGCAGTATTTT.

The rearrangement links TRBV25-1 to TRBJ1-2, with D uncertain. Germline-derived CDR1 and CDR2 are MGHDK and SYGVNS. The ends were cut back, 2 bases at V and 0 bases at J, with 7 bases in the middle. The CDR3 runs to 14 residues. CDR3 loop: CASSEPYPNYGYTF. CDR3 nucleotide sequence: TGTGCCAGCAGTGAACCCTATCCTAACTATGGCTACACCTTC.

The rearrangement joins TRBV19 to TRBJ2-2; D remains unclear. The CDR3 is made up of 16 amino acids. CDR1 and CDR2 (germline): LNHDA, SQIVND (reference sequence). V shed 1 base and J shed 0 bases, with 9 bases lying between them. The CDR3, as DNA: TGTGCCAGTAGTATAGTTCTACTCGCGAACACCGGGGAGCTGTTTTTT. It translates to CASSIVLLANTGELFF.

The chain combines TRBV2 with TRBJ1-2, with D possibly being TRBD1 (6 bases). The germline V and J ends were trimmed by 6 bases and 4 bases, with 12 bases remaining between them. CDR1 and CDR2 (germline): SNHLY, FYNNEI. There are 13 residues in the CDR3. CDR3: CASRSTGFYGYTF. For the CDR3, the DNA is TGTGCCAGCAGGAGTACAGGGTTCTATGGCTACACCTTC.

The CDR3, as DNA: TGTGCCATCAGGACAGGGGGCAACTATGGCTACACCTTC. It codes for CAIRTGGNYGYTF. V is TRBV10-3 and J is TRBJ1-2, with 10 bases fitting TRBD1. Losses at the gene ends were 6 bases for V and 2 bases for J; bases not matched to a gene: 0. This CDR3 contains 13 residues. The germline CDR1 and CDR2 sequences are ENHRY and SYGVKD.

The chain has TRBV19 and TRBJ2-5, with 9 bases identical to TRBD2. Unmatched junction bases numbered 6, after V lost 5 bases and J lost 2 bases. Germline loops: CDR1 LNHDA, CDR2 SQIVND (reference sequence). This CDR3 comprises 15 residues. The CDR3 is CASSGPSGMQETQYF. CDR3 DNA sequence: TGTGCCAGTAGTGGCCCTAGCGGGATGCAAGAGACCCAGTACTTC.

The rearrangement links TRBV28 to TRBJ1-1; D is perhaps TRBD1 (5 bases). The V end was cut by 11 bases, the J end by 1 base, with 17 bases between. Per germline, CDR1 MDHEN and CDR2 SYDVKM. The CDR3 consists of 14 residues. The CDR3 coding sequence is TGTGCCCGATCGGGGGGGGGAGGGAACACTGAAGCTTTCTTT. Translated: CARSGGGGNTEAFF. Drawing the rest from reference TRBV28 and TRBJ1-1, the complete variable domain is DVKVTQSSRYLVKRTGEKVFLECVQDMDHENMFWYRQDPGLGLRLIYFSYDVKMKEKGDIPEGYSVSREKKERFSLILESASTNQTSMYLCARSGGGGNTEAFFGQGTRLTVV.

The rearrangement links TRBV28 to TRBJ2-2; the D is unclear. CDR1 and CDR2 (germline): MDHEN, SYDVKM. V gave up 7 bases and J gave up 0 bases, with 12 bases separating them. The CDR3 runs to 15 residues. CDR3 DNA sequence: TGTGCCAGCAACGAAGCGACCGCGAACACCGGGGAGCTGTTTTTT. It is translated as CASNEATANTGELFF.

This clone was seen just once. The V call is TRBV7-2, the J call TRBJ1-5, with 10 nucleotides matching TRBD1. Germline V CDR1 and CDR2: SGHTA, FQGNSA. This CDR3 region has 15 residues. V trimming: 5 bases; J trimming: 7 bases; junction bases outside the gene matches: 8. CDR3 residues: CASSAYGTGEQPQHF. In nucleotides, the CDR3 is TGTGCCAGCAGCGCCTACGGGACAGGGGAGCAGCCCCAGCATTTT.

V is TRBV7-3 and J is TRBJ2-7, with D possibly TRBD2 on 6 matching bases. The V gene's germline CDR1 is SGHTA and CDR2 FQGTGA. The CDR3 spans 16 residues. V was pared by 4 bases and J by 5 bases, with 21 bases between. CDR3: CASSSSPLGRLNEQYF. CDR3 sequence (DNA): TGTGCCAGCAGCTCGTCACCTCTCGGGAGATTGAACGAGCAGTACTTC.

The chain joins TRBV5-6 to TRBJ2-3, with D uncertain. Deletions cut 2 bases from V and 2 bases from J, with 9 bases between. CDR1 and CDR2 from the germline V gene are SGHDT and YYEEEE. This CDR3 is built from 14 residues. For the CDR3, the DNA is TGTGCCAGCAGCTTCCCCCCTTTCACAGATACGCAGTATTTT. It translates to CASSFPPFTDTQYF.

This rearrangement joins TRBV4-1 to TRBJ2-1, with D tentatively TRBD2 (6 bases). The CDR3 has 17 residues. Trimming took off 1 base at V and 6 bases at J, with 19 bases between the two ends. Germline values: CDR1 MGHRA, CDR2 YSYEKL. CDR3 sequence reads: CASSQGLFGLALNEQFF. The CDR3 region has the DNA TGCGCCAGCAGCCAAGGTCTATTCGGGCTAGCGCTCAATGAGCAGTTCTTC.

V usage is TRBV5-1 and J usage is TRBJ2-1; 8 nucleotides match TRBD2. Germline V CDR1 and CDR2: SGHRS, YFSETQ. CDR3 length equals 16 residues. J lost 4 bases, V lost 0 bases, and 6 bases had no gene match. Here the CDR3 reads CASSLGGAGEYNEQFF. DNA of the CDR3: TGCGCCAGCAGCTTGGGGGGAGCGGGAGAGTACAATGAGCAGTTCTTC.

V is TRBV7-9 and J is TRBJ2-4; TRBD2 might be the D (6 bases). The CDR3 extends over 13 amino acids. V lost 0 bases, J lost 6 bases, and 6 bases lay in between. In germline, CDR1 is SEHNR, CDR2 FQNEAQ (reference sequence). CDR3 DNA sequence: TGTGCCAGCAGCTTAGCCGGGGGAAACATTCAGTACTTC. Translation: CASSLAGGNIQYF.

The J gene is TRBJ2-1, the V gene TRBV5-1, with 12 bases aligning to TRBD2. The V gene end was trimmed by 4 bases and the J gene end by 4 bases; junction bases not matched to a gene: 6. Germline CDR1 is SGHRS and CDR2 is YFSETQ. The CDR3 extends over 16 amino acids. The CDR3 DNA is TGCGCCAGCAGCGGAGGGACTAGCGGGTATTACAATGAGCAGTTCTTC. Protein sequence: CASSGGTSGYYNEQFF.

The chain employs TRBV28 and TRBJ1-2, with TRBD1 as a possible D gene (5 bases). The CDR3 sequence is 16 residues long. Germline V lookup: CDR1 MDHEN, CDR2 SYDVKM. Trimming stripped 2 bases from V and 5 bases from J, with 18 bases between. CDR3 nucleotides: TGTGCCAGCAGTTTACCCTCCAAGGGGTGGCATTATGGCTACACCTTC. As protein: CASSLPSKGWHYGYTF.

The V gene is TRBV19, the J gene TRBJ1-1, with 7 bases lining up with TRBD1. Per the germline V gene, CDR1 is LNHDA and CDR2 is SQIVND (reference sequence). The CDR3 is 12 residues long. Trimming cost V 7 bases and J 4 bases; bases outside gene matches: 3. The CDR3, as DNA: TGTGCCAGTAACAGGGGCGGCACTGAAGCTTTCTTT. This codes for CASNRGGTEAFF.